The 10 T cell receptor beta chains below were found in one sample sequenced in a study of shared clonotypes between healthy human individuals (dated by TCRdb to the early 2020s). Libraries came from the immunoSEQ multiplex PCR assay. TCRdb retrieved this table from immuneACCESS and kept in-frame rearrangements only. Not all clones are present; in checked studies, unresolved V genes account for under half, and no reason is known for the remainder. The sample table lists hundreds of thousands of clones, 80% to 95% of them with a count of one. The ten biggest clones cover under 30% of the sample. For the CD8 naive samples, CD45RO-negative cells were positively selected for CCR7, yielding a CD45RA+CCR7+ population from which TemRA cells were excluded. Specimen: naive CD8+ T cells sorted from blood. The meaning of the sample's cell subset or site label: CD45RA+CCR7+. These receptor sequences come from a young man in good health.

The chain combines TRBV4-1 with TRBJ1-5, with 8 bases aligning to TRBD1. CDR3 length: 15 residues. V was pared by 3 bases and J by 3 bases, with 4 bases of the junction left unmatched. CDR1 and CDR2 from the germline V gene are MGHRA and YSYEKL. This chain's CDR3 is CASSQDRDLNQPQHF. Here the CDR3 DNA reads TGCGCCAGCAGCCAGGACAGGGACCTCAATCAGCCCCAGCATTTT.

This clone has more than one count but fewer than ten. The chain employs TRBV7-8 and TRBJ2-7; perhaps TRBD2 as D (6 bases). V gave up 3 bases and J gave up 1 base, with 10 bases separating them. Germline assignment: CDR1 SGHVS and CDR2 FQNEAQ. This CDR3 has 14 residues. The CDR3 coding sequence is TGTGCCAGCAGCTTGAAGCGGGTTTCCTACGAGCAGTACTTC. Amino acids: CASSLKRVSYEQYF.

The rearrangement uses TRBV9 and TRBJ1-1; possibly TRBD1 for D (5 bases). The CDR3 sequence is 14 residues long. The germline V gene encodes CDR1 SGDLS and CDR2 YYNGEE. Trimming pared 4 bases from V and 5 bases from J, leaving 15 bases between. As DNA, the CDR3 is TGTGCCAGCAGCCGGGGGGATAAGGGAACTGAAGCTTTCTTT. It yields the protein CASSRGDKGTEAFF.

This clone was recorded only once. The chain links TRBV7-3 to TRBJ2-3, with 9 bases fitting TRBD1. The CDR3 is 16 residues long. CDR1 and CDR2 from the germline V gene are SGHTA and FQGTGA. V lost 0 bases to trimming and J lost 1 base; unmatched junction nucleotides: 2. The CDR3 loop reads CASSLTRQGGTDTQYF. The CDR3 region has the DNA TGTGCCAGCAGCTTAACCAGACAGGGGGGCACAGATACGCAGTATTTT.

The chain joins TRBV30 to TRBJ1-1; no clear D gene. Trimming stripped 2 bases from V and 1 base from J, with 11 bases between. CDR3 length: 14 residues. Germline V lookup: CDR1 GTSNPN, CDR2 SVGIG (reference sequence). DNA for the CDR3: TGTGCCTGGAGTCCCGACCCTACGAACACTGAAGCTTTCTTT. This encodes CAWSPDPTNTEAFF.

About this clone itself: This specimen includes other DNA sequences encoding the same CDR3. The J gene is TRBJ2-1, the V gene TRBV28, with D perhaps TRBD2 (6 bases). The germline V and J ends were trimmed by 3 bases and 4 bases, with 7 bases remaining between them. Germline V gene lookup returns CDR1 MDHEN and CDR2 SYDVKM. This CDR3 region has 13 residues. The CDR3, as DNA: TGTGCCAGCAGTTTTGGACTATACAATGAGCAGTTCTTC. It encodes CASSFGLYNEQFF. The full variable domain, completed using reference TRBV28 and TRBJ2-1, is DVKVTQSSRYLVKRTGEKVFLECVQDMDHENMFWYRQDPGLGLRLIYFSYDVKMKEKGDIPEGYSVSREKKERFSLILESASTNQTSMYLCASSFGLYNEQFFGPGTRLTVL.

In this sample, this clone turned up once. The V gene is TRBV5-4, the J gene TRBJ2-5; D is uncertain. Germline CDR1 and CDR2: SGHNT and YYREEE (reference sequence). Trimming pared 0 bases from V and 4 bases from J, leaving 16 bases between. This CDR3 contains 16 residues. CDR3 region: CASSLVWPSSVETQYF. CDR3 in DNA: TGTGCCAGCAGCTTGGTGTGGCCCTCGTCGGTAGAGACCCAGTACTTC.

The rearrangement links TRBV2 to TRBJ2-7; D gene ambiguous. CDR1 and CDR2 (germline): SNHLY, FYNNEI. This CDR3 comprises 10 residues. The ends were cut back, 10 bases at V and 6 bases at J, with 10 bases in the middle. CDR3 residues: CATAVGEQYF. The CDR3 DNA follows: TGTGCCACCGCGGTCGGCGAGCAGTACTTC.

The J gene is TRBJ2-3, the V gene TRBV7-8; TRBD2 aligns across 11 bases. CDR1 is SGHVS and CDR2 is FQNEAQ in the germline V gene. The CDR3 runs 16 residues. V shed 5 bases, J shed 4 bases, and the junction held 8 bases outside the gene matches. DNA for the CDR3: TGTGCCAGCAGCGAACTAGCGGGAGATCCGGCAGATACGCAGTATTTT. Amino acids: CASSELAGDPADTQYF. The whole variable domain, remainder taken from reference TRBV7-8 and TRBJ2-3, is GAGVSQSPRYKVAKRGQDVALRCDPISGHVSLFWYQQALGQGPEFLTYFQNEAQLDKSGLPSDRFFAERPEGSVSTLKIQRTQQEDSAVYLCASSELAGDPADTQYFGPGTRLTVL.

The rearrangement joins TRBV7-9 to TRBJ1-4, with D hard to call. Trimming took 5 bases from V and 10 from J, leaving 17 bases between them. CDR3 size: 14 residues. CDR1 and CDR2 (germline): SEHNR, FQNEAQ (reference sequence). The CDR3, as DNA: TGTGCCAGCAGCACTCCGGGTCGGGTAGGAAAACTGTTTTTT. As protein: CASSTPGRVGKLFF.